This is a list of T cell receptor beta chains from one sample in a study of T cell repertoires in cytomegalovirus infection. TCRdb re-called the reads with MiXCR, one entry per CDR3 protein. The table records about 250,000 distinct CDR3 sequences, approximately 7% of them present only once. The sample comprised PBMCs. All receptors come from a human donor in good health (CMV status not recorded). Some clones in this sample may be carry-over from other donors' samples. CDR3s include the opening cysteine and the closing phenylalanine or tryptophan. Each record gives: J gene, V gene, D gene, clone size, CDR3 DNA, CDR3 protein. D genes are given only for firm matches. Rows may omit the clone size; those that give it use once, few, many or a size class.

>TRBJ2-1|TRBV7-2|-|many
TGTGCCAGCAGCTTACTCGGGGGTTCTGAGAATGAGCAGTTCTTC
CASSLLGGSENEQFF
>TRBJ1-1|TRBV20-1|TRBD1|-
TGCAGTGCTAGAGGACCAGGGGGAAGCACTGAAGCTTTCTTT
CSARGPGGSTEAFF
>TRBJ1-1|TRBV20-1|-|many
TGCAGTGCTCTGGACCTTAACACTGAAGCTTTCTTT
CSALDLNTEAFF
>TRBJ2-2|TRBV23-1|-|many
TGCGCCAGCAGTCGCCTGATGAACACCGGGGAGCTGTTTTTT
CASSRLMNTGELFF
>TRBJ2-3|TRBV28|-|-
TGTGCCAGCCCTCCCCTTACAGGGCTGGGCACAGATACGCAGTATTTT
CASPPLTGLGTDTQYF
>TRBJ2-2|TRBV5-1|TRBD1|many
TGCGCCAGCAGCTCCGCAGGGGGAAGGACCGGGGAGCTGTTTTTT
CASSSAGGRTGELFF
>TRBJ2-5|TRBV20-1|-|many
TGCAGTGCTAGCCTTGTTGCGGGGAAACAAGAGACCCAGTACTTC
CSASLVAGKQETQYF
>TRBJ1-1|TRBV11-2|TRBD1|many
TGTGCCAGCAGGATACAGGGGCTGAGAACTGAAGCTTTCTTT
CASRIQGLRTEAFF
>TRBJ2-2|TRBV7-8|TRBD2|many
TGTGCCAGCAGCCTCGGACTAGCGGGGTACACCGGGGAGCTGTTTTTT
CASSLGLAGYTGELFF
>TRBJ1-3|TRBV7-2|-|many
TGTGCCAGCAGCTTTGGGCCGCAGAGCTCTGGAAACACCATATATTTT
CASSFGPQSSGNTIYF
>TRBJ2-7|TRBV7-2|-|many
TGTGCCAGCAGCTTAGATGGTCAGAGCGAGCAGTACTTC
CASSLDGQSEQYF
>TRBJ2-3|TRBV20-1|TRBD1|few
TGCAGTGCTAGAGTTCGGACAGGGGGAAATATAGATACGCAGTATTTT
CSARVRTGGNIDTQYF
>TRBJ2-7|TRBV20-1|TRBD1|many
TGCAGTGCTCGGGACAGCGATAGGACCTACGAGCAGTACTTC
CSARDSDRTYEQYF
>TRBJ2-1|TRBV19|-|few
TGTGCCAGTAGTCTCCAGGGGTTTGGTAATGAGCAGTTCTTC
CASSLQGFGNEQFF
>TRBJ2-7|TRBV20-1|TRBD2|few
TGCAGTGCTAGAGAACCCAGCGGGGGGGCGTACGAGCAGTACTTC
CSAREPSGGAYEQYF
>TRBJ2-2|TRBV28|-|-
TGTGCCAGCAGTTGGGCCGGGACACCTAACACCGGGGAGCTGTTTTTT
CASSWAGTPNTGELFF
>TRBJ2-1|TRBV6-5|-|many
TGTGCCAGCAGCCCCGACAATTCTTGGGGCAATGAGCAGTTCTTC
CASSPDNSWGNEQFF
>TRBJ1-6|TRBV7-8|-|many
TGTGCCAGCAGCTTAGACCGGAATTCACCCCTCCACTTT
CASSLDRNSPLHF
>TRBJ2-1|TRBV20-1|TRBD2|many
TGCAGTGCTACAATAGCGGGGGGGCCGGGCAATGAGCAGTTCTTC
CSATIAGGPGNEQFF
>TRBJ2-6|TRBV20-1|TRBD1|many
TGCAGTGCTAGGAAGGCCGGGACAGGGGGTTTCTCTGGGGCCAACGTCCTGACTTTC
CSARKAGTGGFSGANVLTF
>TRBJ2-3|TRBV11-2|-|-
TGTGCCAGCAACCCCGGACTGAAGCCCGACACAGATACGCAGTATTTT
CASNPGLKPDTDTQYF
>TRBJ2-6|TRBV7-2|TRBD1|many
TGTGCCACCCCGACAGGGAGCGGGGCCAACGTCCTGACTTTC
CATPTGSGANVLTF
>TRBJ2-1|TRBV10-3|-|many
TGTGCCATCAGTGAGTCAGAGTACAATGAGCAGTTCTTC
CAISESEYNEQFF
>TRBJ1-4|TRBV28|-|many
TGTGCCAGCGCGGATAGGACTATGGATGAAAAACTGTTTTTT
CASADRTMDEKLFF
>TRBJ1-5|TRBV7-8|TRBD1|many
TGTGCCAGCAGCCAACGACAGGGGAAGTCAAATCAGCCCCAGCATTTT
CASSQRQGKSNQPQHF
>TRBJ1-1|TRBV7-2|TRBD1|many
TGTGCCAGCAGCTGGGACAGCGGGACCACTGAAGCTTTCTTT
CASSWDSGTTEAFF
>TRBJ2-1|TRBV7-2|-|many
TGTGCCAGCAGGTTAGAAGGGACACTCTCCTACAATGAGCAGTTCTTC
CASRLEGTLSYNEQFF
>TRBJ2-3|TRBV7-2|-|many
TGTGCCAGCAGCGCCGGGGAAACGGATACGCAGTATTTT
CASSAGETDTQYF
>TRBJ2-3|TRBV10-3|-|many
TGTGCCATCAGTGAGTCCGAGCGACCCAGCACAGATACGCAGTATTTT
CAISESERPSTDTQYF
>TRBJ2-1|TRBV14|-|-
TGTGCCAGCAGCCAAGACGGGGCAGCGGGTATCCTTTACAATGAGCAGTTCTTC
CASSQDGAAGILYNEQFF
>TRBJ1-2|TRBV6-1|TRBD1|many
TGTGCCAGCAGCCAGGGGACAGGCTATGGCTACACCTTC
CASSQGTGYGYTF
>TRBJ2-1|TRBV6-2/TRBV6-3|-|many
TGTGCCAGCAGTTCGACCACAGGGCTCGGGGAGCAGTTCTTC
CASSSTTGLGEQFF
>TRBJ2-3|TRBV10-3|-|many
TGTGCCATCAGTGACTATAGGACCGGGGGAGATACGCAGTATTTT
CAISDYRTGGDTQYF
>TRBJ1-1|TRBV7-2|-|many
TGTGCCAGCAGCTCTAGACCATCAGGGGTGGGCACTGAAGCTTTCTTT
CASSSRPSGVGTEAFF
>TRBJ2-7|TRBV7-2|-|-
TGTGCCAGCAGCTCGGACAGCTTCGAGCAGTACTTC
CASSSDSFEQYF
>TRBJ1-5|TRBV20-1|TRBD1|many
TGCAGTGCAACAGGGGGCAATCAGCCCCAGCATTTT
CSATGGNQPQHF
>TRBJ1-2|TRBV7-2|-|few
TGTGCCAGCAGCCCCGCCCCGACCCAAAACGGCTATGGCTACACCTTC
CASSPAPTQNGYGYTF
>TRBJ2-4|TRBV27|TRBD2|many
TGTGCCAGCAGGCGAAGCGGGGGGCCGGGAAACATTCAGTACTTC
CASRRSGGPGNIQYF
>TRBJ2-5|TRBV2|TRBD2|many
TGTGCCAGCAGTACGGGGGGGCAAGAGACCCAGTACTTC
CASSTGGQETQYF
>TRBJ1-5|TRBV19|-|few
TGTGCCAGTAGTATAGATACAGCCCAGAATCAGCCCCAGCATTTT
CASSIDTAQNQPQHF
>TRBJ1-5|TRBV10-3|TRBD1|few
TGTGCCATCAGTGAGTCAGGCGGACAGGGGAATTTGCCCCAGCATTTT
CAISESGGQGNLPQHF
>TRBJ1-1|TRBV12-3/TRBV12-4|-|many
TGTGCCAGCAGTTTAATTCCAGGGGCCGAGAACACTGAAGCTTTCTTT
CASSLIPGAENTEAFF
>TRBJ2-1|TRBV29-1|-|many
TGCAGCGCTGAGGGACCCTTCAATGAGCAGTTCTTC
CSAEGPFNEQFF